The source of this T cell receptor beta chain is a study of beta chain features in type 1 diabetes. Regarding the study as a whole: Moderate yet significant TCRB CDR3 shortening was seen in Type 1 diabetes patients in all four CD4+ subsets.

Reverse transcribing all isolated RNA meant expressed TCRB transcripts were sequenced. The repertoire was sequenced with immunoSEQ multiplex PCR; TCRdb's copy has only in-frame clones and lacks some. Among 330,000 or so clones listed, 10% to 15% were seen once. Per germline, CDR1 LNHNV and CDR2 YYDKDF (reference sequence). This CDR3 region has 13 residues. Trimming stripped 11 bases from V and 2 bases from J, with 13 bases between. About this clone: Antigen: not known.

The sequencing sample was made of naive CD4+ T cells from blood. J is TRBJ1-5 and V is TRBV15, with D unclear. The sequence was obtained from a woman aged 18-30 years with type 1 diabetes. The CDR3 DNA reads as TGTGCCTCACCTTGGAGGGGCAATCAGCCCCAGCATTTT. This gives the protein CASPWRGNQPQHF.